The 31 T cell receptor beta chains below were found in one sample sequenced in a study of control samples from healthy donors and cancer patients. TCRdb keeps only in-frame clones here, not all; method: immunoSEQ multiplex PCR. The sample carries some 100,000 clones, approximately 95% recorded once. Sample: blood. These receptor sequences come from a man between 18 and 29 years old in good health.

This clone was observed once. V usage is TRBV4-2 and J usage is TRBJ1-1; D gene ambiguous. The V gene's germline CDR1 is LGHNA and CDR2 YNFKEQ. CDR3 length: 13 amino acids. Trimming removed 5 bases at V and 1 base at J, with 8 bases between. For the CDR3, the DNA is TGTGCCAGCAGCGCTCGACAGAACACTGAAGCTTTCTTT. It encodes CASSARQNTEAFF.

The V gene is TRBV11-2, the J gene TRBJ2-2; no clear D. From germline, CDR1 is SGHAT and CDR2 FQNNGV. The V end was cut by 1 base, the J end by 7 bases, with 10 bases between. The CDR3 consists of 14 residues. CDR3 loop: CASSLVLTIGELFF. The CDR3 nucleotides read TGTGCCAGCAGCTTAGTTTTGACAATCGGGGAGCTGTTTTTT.

This rearrangement joins TRBV19 to TRBJ2-7; 9 positions agree with TRBD1. The length of the CDR3 is 13 residues. Germline values: CDR1 LNHDA, CDR2 SQIVND (reference sequence). V lost 9 bases and J lost 6; bases outside the gene matches: 9. CDR3: CASSQGAIFEQYF. The CDR3 nucleotides read TGTGCCAGCTCACAGGGGGCGATCTTCGAGCAGTACTTC. Together with reference TRBV19 and TRBJ2-7, the CDR3 gives the full variable domain: DGGITQSPKYLFRKEGQNVTLSCEQNLNHDAMYWYRQDPGQGLRLIYYSQIVNDFQKGDIAEGYSVSREKKESFPLTVTSAQKNPTAFYLCASSQGAIFEQYFGPGTRLTVT.

This chain links TRBV7-9 with TRBJ1-5; perhaps TRBD1 as D (6 bases). Germline assignment: CDR1 SEHNR and CDR2 FQNEAQ (reference sequence). The CDR3 is made up of 13 amino acids. The V end was cut by 2 bases, the J end by 6 bases, with 8 bases between. CDR3 residues: CASSLQGPQPQHF. The DNA for the CDR3 is TGTGCCAGCAGCTTACAGGGGCCTCAGCCCCAGCATTTT.

V is TRBV27 and J is TRBJ1-1; possible D gene TRBD1, 5 bases. V lost 4 bases and J 3 bases, leaving 15 bases between the germline ends. CDR1 and CDR2 from the germline V gene are MNHEY and SMNVEV (reference sequence). There are 15 residues in the CDR3. The CDR3 sequence: CASSSSDIQDTEAFF. The CDR3 DNA sequence: TGTGCCAGCAGTTCCTCGGACATCCAGGACACTGAAGCTTTCTTT.

The V and J genes are TRBV6-5 and TRBJ1-1, with TRBD1 identical over 7 bases. V trimming: 0 bases; J trimming: 8 bases; junction bases outside the gene matches: 12. The CDR3 spans 16 residues. Germline V gives CDR1 MNHEY, CDR2 SVGAGI. This CDR3 reads CASSYSGSRQGDEAFF. The CDR3 nucleotides read TGTGCCAGCAGTTACTCGGGTTCTAGACAGGGAGACGAAGCTTTCTTT.

The CDR3: CASSLVDRGAGYTF. CDR3 coding DNA: TGTGCCAGCAGCTTAGTGGACAGGGGGGCTGGCTACACCTTC. The rearrangement links TRBV7-8 to TRBJ1-2; 10 nucleotides match TRBD1. The ends lost 1 base at V and 7 bases at J; junction bases unmatched: 3. The CDR3 totals 14 residues. CDR1 SGHVS and CDR2 FQNEAQ come from the germline V gene.

The sample holds a few counts of this clone. V is TRBV7-9 and J is TRBJ2-1, with D perhaps given as TRBD1 or TRBD2 (5 bases each). CDR1 and CDR2 (germline): SEHNR, FQNEAQ (reference sequence). This CDR3 comprises 14 residues. Trimming pared 5 bases from V and 10 bases from J, leaving 18 bases between. CDR3 DNA sequence: TGTGCCAGCAGCCAAGACCTTTGGGGCGGGGAGCAGTTCTTC. Amino acid sequence: CASSQDLWGGEQFF.

The CDR3 here is CASSLAHQYNSPLHF. Here the CDR3 DNA reads TGTGCCAGCAGCTTGGCCCATCAATATAATTCACCCCTCCACTTT. The V call is TRBV5-8, the J call TRBJ1-6; no definite D call. CDR1 and CDR2 from the germline V gene are SGHTS and YDEGEE. Trimming took off 0 bases at V and 4 bases at J, with 8 bases between the two ends. This CDR3 has 15 amino acids.

The count of this clone is one. This sequence joins TRBV28 and TRBJ1-2, with 8 nucleotides matching TRBD1. CDR3 length: 16 amino acids. Germline V gene data show CDR1 as MDHEN and CDR2 as SYDVKM. The J segment lost 3 bases and the V segment lost 6 bases, leaving 12 bases of the junction unmatched. CDR3 DNA sequence: TGTGCCAGCAGCCCAACCACGGACAGGGAGGACTATGGCTACACCTTC. It codes for CASSPTTDREDYGYTF.

The chain joins TRBV6-6 to TRBJ1-2; 8 bases are shared with TRBD1. V was pared by 6 bases and J by 5 bases, with 14 bases of the junction left unmatched. This CDR3 has 16 amino acids. Germline assignment: CDR1 MNHNY and CDR2 SVGAGI (reference sequence). Here the CDR3 DNA reads TGTGCCAGCAGCCACCAGACCGGGACAGGAGGATATGGCTACACCTTC. This gives the protein CASSHQTGTGGYGYTF.

The chain uses TRBV30 and TRBJ2-1; the match to TRBD2 covers 9 bases. V lost 3 bases, J lost 8 bases, and 8 bases stayed unmatched. CDR1 and CDR2 from the germline V gene are GTSNPN and SVGIG (reference sequence). The CDR3 runs 14 residues. The CDR3 here is CAWRKAGGIDEQFF. As DNA, the CDR3 is TGTGCCTGGAGGAAAGCGGGGGGAATCGATGAGCAGTTCTTC. The variable domain in full, with the rest retrieved from reference TRBV30 and TRBJ2-1, is SQTIHQWPATLVQPVGSPLSLECTVEGTSNPNLYWYRQAAGRGLQLLFYSVGIGQISSEVPQNLSASRPQDRQFILSSKKLLLSDSGFYLCAWRKAGGIDEQFFGPGTRLTVL.

This chain uses TRBV11-2 with TRBJ1-1, with D perhaps matching TRBD1 (6 bases). Deletions cut 3 bases from V and 1 base from J, with 9 bases between. Germline CDR1 reads SGHAT; CDR2 reads FQNNGV. The CDR3 contains 14 residues. CDR3 DNA sequence: TGTGCCAGCAGCTTGCCACAGGGGAACACTGAAGCTTTCTTT. Amino acid sequence: CASSLPQGNTEAFF.

V is TRBV19 and J is TRBJ1-4; D ambiguous. Germline assignment: CDR1 LNHDA and CDR2 SQIVND (reference sequence). The CDR3 sequence is 16 residues long. The V end lost 5 bases, the J end lost 0 bases, and 13 bases lay between the germline ends. CDR3 bases: TGTGCCAGTAGTGGGCGACACGGACCAACTAATGAAAAACTGTTTTTT. Its translation: CASSGRHGPTNEKLFF.

The rearrangement links TRBV4-3 to TRBJ2-5; the D is unclear. Looked up from germline, CDR1 is LGHNA and CDR2 is YSLEER. The V end was cut by 1 base, the J end by 3 bases, with 12 bases between. This CDR3 is built from 15 residues. CDR3 nucleotides: TGCGCCAGCAGCCAAGGGTCAGCGTCAAAAGAGACCCAGTACTTC. Encoded protein: CASSQGSASKETQYF.

This chain connects TRBV12-3 or TRBV12-4 to TRBJ2-5, with 14 bases aligning to TRBD2. V lost 5 bases, J lost 12 bases, and 5 bases stayed unmatched. The CDR3 consists of 13 residues. Here the CDR3 reads CASSPGLAGDEYF. The CDR3 nucleotides read TGTGCCAGCAGTCCGGGACTAGCGGGAGATGAGTACTTC.

The table lists this clone with a count of one. The chain uses TRBV27 and TRBJ2-1; 9 bases align to TRBD1. The CDR3 is 14 amino acids. Germline CDR1 is MNHEY and CDR2 is SMNVEV (reference sequence). The ends lost 2 bases at V and 9 bases at J; junction bases unmatched: 5. CDR3 residues: CASSLRDRVREQFF. The DNA of the CDR3 is TGTGCCAGCAGTTTACGGGACAGGGTCCGTGAGCAGTTCTTC.

This chain uses TRBV5-1 with TRBJ1-2, with D tentatively TRBD1 (5 bases). V was shortened by 2 bases and J by 2 bases, with 13 bases between the two germline ends. The CDR3 contains 15 residues. Germline V CDR1 and CDR2: SGHRS, YFSETQ. CDR3: CASSLSREGNYGYTF. The CDR3 coding sequence is TGCGCCAGCAGCTTATCCCGGGAGGGGAACTATGGCTACACCTTC. Full variable domain (remainder filled in from reference TRBV5-1 and TRBJ1-2): KAGVTQTPRYLIKTRGQQVTLSCSPISGHRSVSWYQQTPGQGLQFLFEYFSETQRNKGNFPGRFSGRQFSNSRSEMNVSTLELGDSALYLCASSLSREGNYGYTFGSGTRLTVV.

The chain carries TRBV27 and TRBJ2-7; D perhaps matches TRBD2 (6 bases). V was clipped by 5 bases and J by 4 bases, with 9 bases between them. Germline V gene lookup returns CDR1 MNHEY and CDR2 SMNVEV (reference sequence). This CDR3 region has 12 residues. In nucleotides, the CDR3 is TGTGCCAGCAGTCGGGGAGGATACGAGCAGTACTTC. Translated: CASSRGGYEQYF.

The chain uses TRBV6-2 or TRBV6-3 and TRBJ2-7; TRBD1 or TRBD2 may be the D gene (6 bases each). CDR3 length: 14 amino acids. Germline-derived CDR1 and CDR2 are MNHEY and SVGEGT. V was clipped by 2 bases and J by 4 bases, with 12 bases between them. The CDR3 nucleotides read TGTGCCAGCAGTTACGGTGGGGGGCGGTACGAGCAGTACTTC. As protein: CASSYGGGRYEQYF.

The chain recombines TRBV5-1 with TRBJ1-1; a possible D gene is TRBD1 (6 bases). Trimming removed 1 base at V and 1 base at J, with 11 bases between. The germline V gene has CDR1 SGHRS and CDR2 YFSETQ. The CDR3 is made up of 15 amino acids. CDR3 coding DNA: TGCGCCAGCAGCTTGTCAGGGGCTGGGAACACTGAAGCTTTCTTT. Translating gives CASSLSGAGNTEAFF.

The CDR3 nucleotides are TGCAGTGCTACTGAGCCGGGGGCGTTTTTCTATGGCTACACCTTC. Protein product: CSATEPGAFFYGYTF. The genes are TRBV20-1 and TRBJ1-2, with D tentatively TRBD1 (6 bases). Germline-derived CDR1 and CDR2 are DFQATT and SNEGSKA (reference sequence). V lost 4 bases and J lost 4, with 19 bases in between. CDR3 length: 15 amino acids.

V gene TRBV7-9 combines with J gene TRBJ1-1, with a possible D match to TRBD1 (6 bases). The germline V and J ends were trimmed by 2 bases and 5 bases, with 9 bases remaining between them. The germline V gene encodes CDR1 SEHNR and CDR2 FQNEAQ (reference sequence). CDR3 length equals 13 residues. The DNA of the CDR3 is TGTGCCAGCAGCTTAATGGGGGCTACTGAAGCTTTCTTT. Translated, it gives CASSLMGATEAFF.

V gene TRBV7-9 combines with J gene TRBJ1-1; TRBD1 agrees at 7 bases. The CDR3 consists of 14 residues. CDR1 and CDR2 (germline): SEHNR, FQNEAQ (reference sequence). J was trimmed by 1 base and V by 5 bases; bases with no gene match: 4. The chain's CDR3 is CASSPTGPNTEAFF. CDR3 in DNA: TGTGCCAGCAGCCCGACAGGGCCGAACACTGAAGCTTTCTTT.

CDR3: CASSYSSTDTEAFF. CDR3 coding DNA: TGTGCCAGCAGTTACTCGTCAACAGACACTGAAGCTTTCTTT. This chain connects TRBV6-5 to TRBJ1-1; D is undetermined. The V gene's germline CDR1 is MNHEY and CDR2 SVGAGI. The CDR3 has 14 residues. V was clipped by 0 bases and J by 3 bases, with 8 bases between them.

J is TRBJ2-1 and V is TRBV5-6, with 13 bases matching TRBD2. Germline V gene lookup returns CDR1 SGHDT and CDR2 YYEEEE. With V trimmed by 4 bases and J by 9 bases, 10 bases remained unmatched. This CDR3 has 16 amino acids. This chain's CDR3 is CASSRGLAGVTGEQFF. The CDR3 DNA reads TGTGCCAGCAGCCGCGGACTAGCGGGAGTTACGGGTGAGCAGTTCTTC.

The V and J genes are TRBV5-6 and TRBJ2-7; 8 bases fit TRBD1. The germline gives CDR1 SGHDT, CDR2 YYEEEE. The V segment lost 3 bases and the J segment 13 bases; nucleotides outside the gene matches: 9. The CDR3 contains 12 residues. CDR3 sequence: CASSSLWTGRYF. CDR3 DNA sequence: TGTGCCAGCAGCTCGCTATGGACAGGGCGATACTTC. The whole variable domain, filled in from reference TRBV5-6 and TRBJ2-7, reads DAGVTQSPTHLIKTRGQQVTLRCSPKSGHDTVSWYQQALGQGPQFIFQYYEEEERQRGNFPDRFSGHQFPNYSSELNVNALLLGDSALYLCASSSLWTGRYFGPGTRLTVT.

The J gene is TRBJ2-7, the V gene TRBV7-2, with D possibly matching TRBD2 (5 bases). Germline V CDR1 and CDR2: SGHTA, FQGNSA. CDR3 size: 13 residues. V was trimmed by 5 bases and J by 2 bases, leaving 10 bases between them. CDR3 DNA: TGTGCCAGCAGCACACGGGATCCCTACGAGCAGTACTTC. The encoded protein is CASSTRDPYEQYF. The full variable domain, rest sourced from reference TRBV7-2 and TRBJ2-7, is GAGVSQSPSNKVTEKGKDVELRCDPISGHTALYWYRQSLGQGLEFLIYFQGNSAPDKSGLPSDRFSAERTGGSVSTLTIQRTQQEDSAVYLCASSTRDPYEQYFGPGTRLTVT.

This chain uses TRBV21-1 with TRBJ1-1; TRBD1, the table's D call, was not compared with the DNA. TRBV21-1 is shown as a pseudogene. The CDR3 is made up of 14 amino acids. The CDR3 sequence: CASSRDRKDTEAFF. In DNA, the CDR3 is TGTGCCAGCAGCCGGGACAGGAAGGACACTGAAGCTTTCTTT.

Comments on this clone: This clone may be a read error of a much larger clone one base away. In the same sample, other DNA sequences code for this CDR3. The chain links TRBV7-9 to TRBJ1-3; D uncertain. Trimming left V 5 bases short and J 0 bases short, with 5 bases between. Germline V gene data show CDR1 as SEHNR and CDR2 as FQNEAQ (reference sequence). The CDR3 consists of 13 residues. The chain's CDR3 is CASSLNSGNTIYF. CDR3 bases: TGTGCCAGCAGCCTAAACTCTGGAAACACCATATATTTT.

This chain links TRBV7-6 with TRBJ1-1, with TRBD1 as a possible D gene (6 bases). Germline V gene sequence: CDR1 SGHVS, CDR2 FNYEAQ. V was clipped by 3 bases and J by 1 base, with 12 bases between them. CDR3 length: 15 amino acids. DNA for the CDR3: TGTGCCAGCAGCTTGTTACAGGGAGGGAACACTGAAGCTTTCTTT. Protein sequence: CASSLLQGGNTEAFF.